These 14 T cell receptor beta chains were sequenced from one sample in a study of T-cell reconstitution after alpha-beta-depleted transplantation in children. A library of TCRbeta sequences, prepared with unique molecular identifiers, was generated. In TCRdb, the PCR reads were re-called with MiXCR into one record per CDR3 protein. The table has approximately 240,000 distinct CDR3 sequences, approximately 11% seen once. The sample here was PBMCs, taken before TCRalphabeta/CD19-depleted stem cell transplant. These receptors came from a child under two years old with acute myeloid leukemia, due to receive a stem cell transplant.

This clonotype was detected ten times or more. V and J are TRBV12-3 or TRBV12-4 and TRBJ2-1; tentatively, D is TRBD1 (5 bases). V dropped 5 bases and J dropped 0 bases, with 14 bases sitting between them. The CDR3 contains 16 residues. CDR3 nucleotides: TGTGCCAGCAGTGACCCTGGGGCAAGCTCCTACAATGAGCAGTTCTTC. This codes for CASSDPGASSYNEQFF.

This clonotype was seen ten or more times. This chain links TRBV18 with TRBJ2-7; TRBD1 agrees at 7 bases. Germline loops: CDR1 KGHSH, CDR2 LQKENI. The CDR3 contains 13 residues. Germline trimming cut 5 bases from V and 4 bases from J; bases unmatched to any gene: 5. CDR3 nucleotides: TGTGCCAGCTCAACCTCGACAGGGTACGAGCAGTACTTC. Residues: CASSTSTGYEQYF.

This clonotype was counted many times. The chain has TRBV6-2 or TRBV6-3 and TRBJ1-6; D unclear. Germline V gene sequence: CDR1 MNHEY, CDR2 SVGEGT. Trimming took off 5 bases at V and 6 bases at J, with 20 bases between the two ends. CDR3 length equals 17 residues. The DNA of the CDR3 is TGTGCCAGCAGTGCCTTTGATGGAAGAGATTTTAATTCACCCCTCCACTTT. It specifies CASSAFDGRDFNSPLHF.

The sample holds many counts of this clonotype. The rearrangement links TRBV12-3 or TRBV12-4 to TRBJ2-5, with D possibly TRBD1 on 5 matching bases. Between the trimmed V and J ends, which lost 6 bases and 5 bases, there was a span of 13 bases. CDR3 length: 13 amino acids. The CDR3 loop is CASSTQVGETQYF. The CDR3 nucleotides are TGTGCCAGCAGCACACAGGTCGGGGAGACCCAGTACTTC.

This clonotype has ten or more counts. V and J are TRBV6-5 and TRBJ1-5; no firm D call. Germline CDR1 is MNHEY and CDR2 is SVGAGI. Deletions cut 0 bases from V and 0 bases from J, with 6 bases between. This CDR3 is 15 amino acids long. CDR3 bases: TGTGCCAGCAGTTACTCGGCCAATAGCAATCAGCCCCAGCATTTT. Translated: CASSYSANSNQPQHF.

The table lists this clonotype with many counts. CDR3 region: CASSLGGPGIRQDTQYF. The CDR3 region has the DNA TGTGCCAGCAGCTTAGGGGGACCCGGTATTCGGCAAGATACGCAGTATTTT. The chain is built from TRBV11-2 and TRBJ2-3; D may match TRBD1 or TRBD2 (5 bases each). The CDR3 has 17 residues. The germline V gene encodes CDR1 SGHAT and CDR2 FQNNGV. V dropped 1 base and J dropped 5 bases, with 19 bases sitting between them.

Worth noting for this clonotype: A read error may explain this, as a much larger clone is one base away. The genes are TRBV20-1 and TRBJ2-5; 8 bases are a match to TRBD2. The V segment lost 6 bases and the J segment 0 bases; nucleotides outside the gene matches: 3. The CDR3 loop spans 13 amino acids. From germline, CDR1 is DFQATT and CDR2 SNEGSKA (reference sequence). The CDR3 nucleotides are TGCAGTGCCCGACTAGCGCACCAAGAGACCCAGTACTTC. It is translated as CSARLAHQETQYF.

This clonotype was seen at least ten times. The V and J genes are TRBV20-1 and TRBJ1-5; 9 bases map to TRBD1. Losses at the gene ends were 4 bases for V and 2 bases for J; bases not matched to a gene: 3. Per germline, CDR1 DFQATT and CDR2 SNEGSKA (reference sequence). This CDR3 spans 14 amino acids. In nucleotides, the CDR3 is TGCAGTGCTATGACAGGGGGTGGCAATCAGCCCCAGCATTTT. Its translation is CSAMTGGGNQPQHF.

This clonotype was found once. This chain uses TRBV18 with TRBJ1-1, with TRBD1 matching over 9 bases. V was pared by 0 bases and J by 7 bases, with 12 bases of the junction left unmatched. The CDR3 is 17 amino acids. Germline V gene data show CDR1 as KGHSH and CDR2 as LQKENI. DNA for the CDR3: TGTGCCAGCTCACCACCGGGTTCGACAGGGGGAGTCATTGAAGCTTTCTTT. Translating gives CASSPPGSTGGVIEAFF.

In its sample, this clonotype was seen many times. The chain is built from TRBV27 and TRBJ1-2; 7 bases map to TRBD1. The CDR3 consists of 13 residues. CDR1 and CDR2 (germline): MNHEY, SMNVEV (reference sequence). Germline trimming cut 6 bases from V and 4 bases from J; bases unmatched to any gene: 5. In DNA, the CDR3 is TGTGCCAGCAGGGGAGGGGACAGCTATGGCTACACCTTC. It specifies CASRGGDSYGYTF.

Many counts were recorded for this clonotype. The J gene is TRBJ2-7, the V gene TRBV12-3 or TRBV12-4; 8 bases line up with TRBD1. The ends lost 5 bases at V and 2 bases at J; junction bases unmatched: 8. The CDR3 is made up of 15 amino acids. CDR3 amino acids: CASSPPGQATYEQYF. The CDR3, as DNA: TGTGCCAGCAGTCCCCCGGGACAGGCAACCTACGAGCAGTACTTC.

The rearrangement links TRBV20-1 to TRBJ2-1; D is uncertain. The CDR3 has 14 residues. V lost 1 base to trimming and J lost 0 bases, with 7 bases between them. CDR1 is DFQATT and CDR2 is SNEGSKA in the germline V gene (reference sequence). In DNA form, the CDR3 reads TGCAGTGCTAGAGGTACCAGCTCCTACAATGAGCAGTTCTTC. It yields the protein CSARGTSSYNEQFF.

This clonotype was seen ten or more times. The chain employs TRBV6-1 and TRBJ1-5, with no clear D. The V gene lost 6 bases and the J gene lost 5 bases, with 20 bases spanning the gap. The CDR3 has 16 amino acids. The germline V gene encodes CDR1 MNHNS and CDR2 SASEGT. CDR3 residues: CASRPTDGFEDQPQHF. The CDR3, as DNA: TGTGCCAGCAGACCCACCGACGGGTTTGAGGATCAGCCCCAGCATTTT.

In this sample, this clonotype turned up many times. CDR3 residues: CASSRTGQLYNSPLHF. DNA for the CDR3: TGTGCCAGCAGCCGTACAGGACAATTGTATAATTCACCCCTCCACTTT. The gene calls are TRBV3-1 and TRBJ1-6; weak D call: TRBD1 (5 bases). This CDR3 has 16 amino acids. Trimming removed 4 bases from V and 4 bases from J, with 14 bases in between. Germline values: CDR1 LGHDT, CDR2 YNNKEL (reference sequence).